This T cell receptor beta chain is drawn from a study of blood T cell repertoires in COVID-19. Using immunoSEQ multiplex PCR, the repertoire was profiled, and TCRdb retains in-frame clones only, with some absent. The sample has some 260,000 clones; more than 70% are singletons. This clone was counted a single time. The CDR3 runs to 11 residues. CDR1 is DFQATT and CDR2 is SNEGSKA in the germline V gene (reference sequence). The germline V and J ends were trimmed by 3 bases and 11 bases, with 13 bases remaining between them. The chain has TRBV20-1 and TRBJ1-1; tentative D call: TRBD1 (6 bases). The sequenced material came from peripheral blood. This sequence originates from a middle-aged woman who had recovered from COVID-19. CDR3 amino acids: CSASTNRAAFF. The CDR3 region has the DNA TGCAGTGCTAGTACCAACAGGGCGGCTTTCTTT.